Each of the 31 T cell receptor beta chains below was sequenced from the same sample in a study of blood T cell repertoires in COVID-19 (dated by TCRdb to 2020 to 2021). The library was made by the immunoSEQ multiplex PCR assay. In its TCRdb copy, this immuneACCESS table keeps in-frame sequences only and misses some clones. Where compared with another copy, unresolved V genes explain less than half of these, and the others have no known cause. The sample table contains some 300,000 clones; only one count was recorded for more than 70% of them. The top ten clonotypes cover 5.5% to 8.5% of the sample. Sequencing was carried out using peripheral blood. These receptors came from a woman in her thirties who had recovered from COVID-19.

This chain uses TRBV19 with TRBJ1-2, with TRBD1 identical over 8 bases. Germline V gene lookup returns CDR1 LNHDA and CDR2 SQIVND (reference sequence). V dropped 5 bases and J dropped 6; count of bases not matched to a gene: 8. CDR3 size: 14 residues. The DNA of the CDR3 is TGTGCCAGTAGTTTGGGCAGGGGGCAGCATGGCTACACCTTC. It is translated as CASSLGRGQHGYTF.

CDR3 sequence reads: CASSTTSSYNEQFF. Written as DNA, the CDR3 is TGTGCCAGCAGTACCACGAGCTCCTACAATGAGCAGTTCTTC. V is TRBV9 and J is TRBJ2-1; D not resolved. The V end lost 5 bases, the J end lost 0 bases, and 9 bases lay between the germline ends. From germline, CDR1 is SGDLS and CDR2 YYNGEE. This CDR3 contains 14 residues.

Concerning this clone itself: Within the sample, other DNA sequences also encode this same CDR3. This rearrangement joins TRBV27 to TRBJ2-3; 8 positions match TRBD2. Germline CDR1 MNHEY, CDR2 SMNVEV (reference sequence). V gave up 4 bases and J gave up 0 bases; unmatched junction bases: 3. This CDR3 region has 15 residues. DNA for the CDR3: TGTGCCAGCAGTTCCTTAGCGGGGAGCACAGATACGCAGTATTTT. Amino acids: CASSSLAGSTDTQYF.

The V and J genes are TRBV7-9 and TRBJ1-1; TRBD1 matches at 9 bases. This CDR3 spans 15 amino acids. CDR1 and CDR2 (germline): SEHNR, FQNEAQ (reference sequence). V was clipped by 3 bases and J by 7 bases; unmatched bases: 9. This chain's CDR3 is CASSLATGGRYEAFF. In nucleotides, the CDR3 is TGTGCCAGCAGCTTGGCCACAGGGGGCCGATATGAAGCTTTCTTT.

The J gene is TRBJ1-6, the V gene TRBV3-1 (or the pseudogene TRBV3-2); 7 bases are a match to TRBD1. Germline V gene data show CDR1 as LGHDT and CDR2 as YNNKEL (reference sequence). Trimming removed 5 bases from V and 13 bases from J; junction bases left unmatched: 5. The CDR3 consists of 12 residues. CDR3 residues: CASSDRVFPLHF. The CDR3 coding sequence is TGTGCCAGCAGCGACAGGGTGTTTCCCCTCCACTTT.

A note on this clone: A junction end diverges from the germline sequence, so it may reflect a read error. The CDR3: CTFTGVNTEAFF. The CDR3 nucleotides read TGTACCTTTACAGGCGTGAACACTGAAGCTTTCTTT. The rearrangement joins TRBV29-1 to TRBJ1-1; D possibly corresponds to TRBD1 (5 bases). The CDR3 sequence is 12 residues long. The germline V gene has CDR1 SQVTM and CDR2 ANQGSEA.

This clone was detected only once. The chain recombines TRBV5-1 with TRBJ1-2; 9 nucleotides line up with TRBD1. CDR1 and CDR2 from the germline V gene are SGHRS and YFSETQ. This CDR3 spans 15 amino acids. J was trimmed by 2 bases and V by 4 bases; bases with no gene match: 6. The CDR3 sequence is CASSRPGQGNYGYTF. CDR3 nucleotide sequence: TGCGCCAGCAGCAGACCGGGACAGGGAAACTATGGCTACACCTTC. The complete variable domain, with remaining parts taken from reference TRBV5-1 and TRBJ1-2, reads KAGVTQTPRYLIKTRGQQVTLSCSPISGHRSVSWYQQTPGQGLQFLFEYFSETQRNKGNFPGRFSGRQFSNSRSEMNVSTLELGDSALYLCASSRPGQGNYGYTFGSGTRLTVV.

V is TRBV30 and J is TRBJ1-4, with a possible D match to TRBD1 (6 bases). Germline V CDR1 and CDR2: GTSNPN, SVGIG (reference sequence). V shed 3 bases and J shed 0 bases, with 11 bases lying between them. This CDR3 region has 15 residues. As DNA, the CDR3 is TGTGCCTGGAGCCGAGGGACACCAACTAATGAAAAACTGTTTTTT. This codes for CAWSRGTPTNEKLFF.

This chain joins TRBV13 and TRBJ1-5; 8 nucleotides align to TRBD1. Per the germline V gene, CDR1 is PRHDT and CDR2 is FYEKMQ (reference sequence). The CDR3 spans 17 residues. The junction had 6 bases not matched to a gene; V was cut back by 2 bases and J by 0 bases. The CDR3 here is CASSLRRQGNSNQPQHF. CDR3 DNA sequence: TGTGCCAGCAGCTTACGTCGACAGGGGAATAGCAATCAGCCCCAGCATTTT.

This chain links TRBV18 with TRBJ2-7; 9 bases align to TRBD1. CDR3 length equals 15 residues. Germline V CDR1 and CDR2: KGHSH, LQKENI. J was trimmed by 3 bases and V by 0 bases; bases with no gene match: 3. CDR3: CASSPPGQGLYEQYF. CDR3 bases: TGTGCCAGCTCACCACCAGGACAGGGGCTCTACGAGCAGTACTTC.

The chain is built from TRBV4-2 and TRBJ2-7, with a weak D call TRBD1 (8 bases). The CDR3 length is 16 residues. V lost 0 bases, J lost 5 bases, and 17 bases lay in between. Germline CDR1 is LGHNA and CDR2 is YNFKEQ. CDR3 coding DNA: TGTGCCAGCAGCCAAGATCCCGGACAGGGAGGGCACGAGCAGTACTTC. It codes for CASSQDPGQGGHEQYF.

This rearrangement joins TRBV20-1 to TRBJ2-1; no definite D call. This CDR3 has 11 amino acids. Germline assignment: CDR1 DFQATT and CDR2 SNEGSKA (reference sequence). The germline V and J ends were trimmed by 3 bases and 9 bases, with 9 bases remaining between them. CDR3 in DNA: TGCAGTGCTAGTAGCTTCCCTGAGCAGTTCTTC. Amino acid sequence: CSASSFPEQFF.

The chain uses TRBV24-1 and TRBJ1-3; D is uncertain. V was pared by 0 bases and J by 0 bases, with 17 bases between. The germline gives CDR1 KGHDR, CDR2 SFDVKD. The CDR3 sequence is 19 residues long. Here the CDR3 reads CATSDLSGSDPFSGNTIYF. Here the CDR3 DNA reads TGTGCCACCAGTGATTTGTCAGGTTCAGATCCTTTCTCTGGAAACACCATATATTTT.

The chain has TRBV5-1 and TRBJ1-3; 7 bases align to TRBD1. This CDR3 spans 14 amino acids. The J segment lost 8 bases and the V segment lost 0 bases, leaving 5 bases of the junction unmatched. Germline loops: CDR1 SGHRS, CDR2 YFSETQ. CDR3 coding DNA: TGCGCCAGCAGCTTGGCTTTCAGGGGGGACACCATATATTTT. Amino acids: CASSLAFRGDTIYF. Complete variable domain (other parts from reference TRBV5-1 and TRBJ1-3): KAGVTQTPRYLIKTRGQQVTLSCSPISGHRSVSWYQQTPGQGLQFLFEYFSETQRNKGNFPGRFSGRQFSNSRSEMNVSTLELGDSALYLCASSLAFRGDTIYFGEGSWLTVV.

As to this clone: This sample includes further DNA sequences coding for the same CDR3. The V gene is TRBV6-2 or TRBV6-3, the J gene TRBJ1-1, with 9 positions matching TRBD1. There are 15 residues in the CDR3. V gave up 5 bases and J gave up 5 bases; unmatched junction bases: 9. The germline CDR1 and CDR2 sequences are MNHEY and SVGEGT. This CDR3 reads CASSRPGQGRTEAFF. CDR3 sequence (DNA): TGTGCCAGCAGTCGTCCGGGACAGGGAAGAACTGAAGCTTTCTTT.

CDR3 coding DNA: TGTGCCAGCAGCCAAAGGGGCAGTTCGGGCAATCAGCCCCAGCATTTT. It encodes CASSQRGSSGNQPQHF. The V call is TRBV3-1 (or the pseudogene TRBV3-2), the J call TRBJ1-5, with D tentatively TRBD1 (5 bases). The CDR3 length is 16 residues. The V end lost 2 bases, the J end lost 2 bases, and 13 bases lay between the germline ends. Germline CDR1 and CDR2: LGHDT and YNNKEL (reference sequence).

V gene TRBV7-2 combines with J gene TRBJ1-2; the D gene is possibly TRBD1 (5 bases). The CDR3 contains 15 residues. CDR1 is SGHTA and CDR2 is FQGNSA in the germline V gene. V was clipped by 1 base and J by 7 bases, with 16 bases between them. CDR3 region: CASSLEGTWGGGYTF. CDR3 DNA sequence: TGTGCCAGCAGCTTAGAAGGGACTTGGGGGGGTGGCTACACCTTC.

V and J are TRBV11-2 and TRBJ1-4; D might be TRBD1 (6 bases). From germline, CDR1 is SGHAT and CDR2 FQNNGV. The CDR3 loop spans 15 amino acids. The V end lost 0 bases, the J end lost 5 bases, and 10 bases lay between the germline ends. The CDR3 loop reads CASSLDPDRNEKLFF. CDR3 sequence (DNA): TGTGCCAGCAGCTTAGACCCGGACAGAAATGAAAAACTGTTTTTT. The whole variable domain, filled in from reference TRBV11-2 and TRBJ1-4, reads EAGVAQSPRYKIIEKRQSVAFWCNPISGHATLYWYQQILGQGPKLLIQFQNNGVVDDSQLPKDRFSAERLKGVDSTLKIQPAKLEDSAVYLCASSLDPDRNEKLFFGSGTQLSVL.

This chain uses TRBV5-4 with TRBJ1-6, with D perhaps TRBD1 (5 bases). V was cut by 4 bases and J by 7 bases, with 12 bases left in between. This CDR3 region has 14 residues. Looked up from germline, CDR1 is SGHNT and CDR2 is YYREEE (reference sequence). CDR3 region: CASSLTVLNSPLHF. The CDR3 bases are TGTGCCAGCAGCCTGACAGTCCTCAATTCACCCCTCCACTTT.

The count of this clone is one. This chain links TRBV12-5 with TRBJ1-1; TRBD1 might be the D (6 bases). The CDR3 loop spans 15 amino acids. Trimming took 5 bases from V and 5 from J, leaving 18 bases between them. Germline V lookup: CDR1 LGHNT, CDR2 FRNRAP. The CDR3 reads CASGPGQSLRTEAFF. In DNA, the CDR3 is TGTGCTAGTGGTCCCGGACAGTCCCTGAGGACTGAAGCTTTCTTT.

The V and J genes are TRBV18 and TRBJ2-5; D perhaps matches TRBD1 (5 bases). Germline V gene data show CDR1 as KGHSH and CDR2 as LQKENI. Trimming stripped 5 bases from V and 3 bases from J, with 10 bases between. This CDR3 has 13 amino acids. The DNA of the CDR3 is TGTGCCAGCTCATCCCAGGGTAAAGAGACCCAGTACTTC. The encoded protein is CASSSQGKETQYF.

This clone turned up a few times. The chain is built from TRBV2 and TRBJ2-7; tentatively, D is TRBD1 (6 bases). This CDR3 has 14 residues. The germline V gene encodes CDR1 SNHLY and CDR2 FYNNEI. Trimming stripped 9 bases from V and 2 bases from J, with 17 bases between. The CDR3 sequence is CASNEGDRPYEQYF. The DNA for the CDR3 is TGTGCCAGTAACGAAGGAGACAGGCCCTACGAGCAGTACTTC.

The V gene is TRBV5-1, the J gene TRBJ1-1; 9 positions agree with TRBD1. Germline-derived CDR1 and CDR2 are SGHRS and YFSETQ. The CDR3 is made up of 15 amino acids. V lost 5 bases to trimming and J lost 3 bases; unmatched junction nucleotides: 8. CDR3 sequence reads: CASRRKTGGDTEAFF. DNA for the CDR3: TGCGCCAGCAGGCGAAAGACAGGGGGGGACACTGAAGCTTTCTTT. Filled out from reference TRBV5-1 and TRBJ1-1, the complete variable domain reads KAGVTQTPRYLIKTRGQQVTLSCSPISGHRSVSWYQQTPGQGLQFLFEYFSETQRNKGNFPGRFSGRQFSNSRSEMNVSTLELGDSALYLCASRRKTGGDTEAFFGQGTRLTVV.

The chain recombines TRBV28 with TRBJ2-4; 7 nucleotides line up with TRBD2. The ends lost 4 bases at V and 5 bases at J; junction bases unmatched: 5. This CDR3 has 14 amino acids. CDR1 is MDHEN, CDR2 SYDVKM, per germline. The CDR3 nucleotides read TGTGCCAGCAGTTCGTGGGGAGGGGAAAACATTCAGTACTTC. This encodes CASSSWGGENIQYF.

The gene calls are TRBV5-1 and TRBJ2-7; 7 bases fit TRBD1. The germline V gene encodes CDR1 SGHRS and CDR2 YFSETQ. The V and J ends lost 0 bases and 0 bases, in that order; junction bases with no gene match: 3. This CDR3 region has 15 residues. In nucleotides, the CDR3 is TGCGCCAGCAGCTTGGAGGGGGCTTTCTCCTACGAGCAGTACTTC. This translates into CASSLEGAFSYEQYF.

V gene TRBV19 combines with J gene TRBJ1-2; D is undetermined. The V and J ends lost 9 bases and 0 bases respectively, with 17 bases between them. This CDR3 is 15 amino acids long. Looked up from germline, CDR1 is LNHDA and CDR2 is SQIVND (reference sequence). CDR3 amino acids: CASSPAWRTNYGYTF. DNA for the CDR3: TGTGCCAGCAGCCCGGCTTGGAGAACTAACTATGGCTACACCTTC. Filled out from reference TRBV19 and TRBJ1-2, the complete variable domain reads DGGITQSPKYLFRKEGQNVTLSCEQNLNHDAMYWYRQDPGQGLRLIYYSQIVNDFQKGDIAEGYSVSREKKESFPLTVTSAQKNPTAFYLCASSPAWRTNYGYTFGSGTRLTVV.

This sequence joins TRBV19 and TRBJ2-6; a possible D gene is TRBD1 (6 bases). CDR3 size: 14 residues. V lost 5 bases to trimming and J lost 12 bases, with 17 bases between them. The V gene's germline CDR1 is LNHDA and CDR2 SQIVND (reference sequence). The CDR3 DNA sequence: TGTGCCAGTAGTGACAAGACAGGCCTCGGCGTCCTGACTTTC. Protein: CASSDKTGLGVLTF. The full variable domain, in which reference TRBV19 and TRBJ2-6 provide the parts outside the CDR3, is DGGITQSPKYLFRKEGQNVTLSCEQNLNHDAMYWYRQDPGQGLRLIYYSQIVNDFQKGDIAEGYSVSREKKESFPLTVTSAQKNPTAFYLCASSDKTGLGVLTFGAGSRLTVL.

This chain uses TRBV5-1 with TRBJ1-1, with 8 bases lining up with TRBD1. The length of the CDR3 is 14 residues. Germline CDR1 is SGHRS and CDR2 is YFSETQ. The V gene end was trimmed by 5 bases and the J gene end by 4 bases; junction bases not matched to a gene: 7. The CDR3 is CASRLQGAGTEAFF. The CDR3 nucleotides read TGCGCCAGCAGACTCCAGGGGGCAGGCACTGAAGCTTTCTTT.

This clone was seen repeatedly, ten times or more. CDR3 in amino acids: CASSLRQGASPLHF. DNA of the CDR3: TGTGCCAGCAGTTTAAGGCAGGGGGCTTCACCCCTCCACTTT. The rearrangement uses TRBV28 and TRBJ1-6; 8 nucleotides line up with TRBD1. The CDR3 sequence is 14 residues long. Looked up from germline, CDR1 is MDHEN and CDR2 is SYDVKM. J gave up 9 bases and V 2 bases, and 3 bases lay outside the gene matches.

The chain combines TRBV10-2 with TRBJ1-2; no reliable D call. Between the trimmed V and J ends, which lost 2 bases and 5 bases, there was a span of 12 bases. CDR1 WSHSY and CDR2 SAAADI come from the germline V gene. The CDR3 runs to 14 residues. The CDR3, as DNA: TGCGCCAGCAGTGAGACGGGTTTACTTTATGGCTACACCTTC. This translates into CASSETGLLYGYTF.

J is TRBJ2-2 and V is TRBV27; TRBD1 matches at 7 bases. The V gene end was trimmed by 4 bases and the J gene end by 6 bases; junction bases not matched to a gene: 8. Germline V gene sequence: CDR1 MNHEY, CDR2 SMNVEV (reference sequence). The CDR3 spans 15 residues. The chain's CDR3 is CASSSYRGYSGELFF. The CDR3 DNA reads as TGTGCCAGCAGTTCTTACAGGGGATACTCCGGGGAGCTGTTTTTT.